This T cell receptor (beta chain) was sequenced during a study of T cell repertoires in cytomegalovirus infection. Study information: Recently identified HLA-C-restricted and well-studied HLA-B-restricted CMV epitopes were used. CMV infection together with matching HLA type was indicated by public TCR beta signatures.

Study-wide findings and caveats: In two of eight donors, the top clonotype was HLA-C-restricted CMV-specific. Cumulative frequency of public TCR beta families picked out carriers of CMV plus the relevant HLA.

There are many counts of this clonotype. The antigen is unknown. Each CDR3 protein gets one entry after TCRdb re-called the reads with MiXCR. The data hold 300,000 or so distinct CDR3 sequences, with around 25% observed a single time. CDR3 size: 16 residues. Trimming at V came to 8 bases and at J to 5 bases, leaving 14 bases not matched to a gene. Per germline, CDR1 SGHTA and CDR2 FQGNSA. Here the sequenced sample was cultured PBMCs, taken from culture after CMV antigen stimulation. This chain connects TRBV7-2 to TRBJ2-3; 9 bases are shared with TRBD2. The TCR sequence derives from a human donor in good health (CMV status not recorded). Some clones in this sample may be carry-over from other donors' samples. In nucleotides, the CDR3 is TGTGCCAGCTCGCTAGCGGGGCTTCCCGGGAGAGATACGCAGTATTTT. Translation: CASSLAGLPGRDTQYF.